Each of the 2 T cell receptor beta chains below was sequenced from the same sample in a study of shared clonotypes between healthy human individuals. The assay was immunoSEQ multiplex PCR, and TCRdb's table has in-frame clones only and misses some. The sample yields roughly 1,000,000 clones, approximately 80% seen once. Sequencing used memory CD4+ T cells from PBMCs. The subset denotes: CD45RA-negative fraction. These TCRs come from a man younger than 30 in good health. Some clones in this sample may be carry-over from other donors' samples.

With regard to this clone: Other DNA sequences from this sample encode an identical CDR3 as well. The V gene is TRBV29-1, the J gene TRBJ1-5; the match to TRBD1 covers 7 bases. The CDR3 is 13 amino acids. After removal of 6 bases from V and 4 bases from J, the junction contained 6 bases not matched to a gene. Germline CDR1 SQVTM, CDR2 ANQGSEA. CDR3 amino acids: CSVSGTANQPQHF. The CDR3 region has the DNA TGCAGCGTCTCCGGGACAGCTAATCAGCCCCAGCATTTT.

A word on this clone: The sample has other DNA sequences that encode this CDR3 too. The V and J genes are TRBV7-9 and TRBJ1-4; TRBD1 aligns across 10 bases. Germline V gene lookup returns CDR1 SEHNR and CDR2 FQNEAQ (reference sequence). The CDR3 has 14 residues. With V trimmed by 6 bases and J by 7 bases, 5 bases remained unmatched. CDR3 sequence reads: CASSSRTGGEKLFF. DNA for the CDR3: TGTGCCAGCAGTTCCAGGACAGGGGGTGAAAAACTGTTTTTT.